Below are 25 T cell receptor beta chains sequenced from a single sample in a study of T cell responses to AZD1222 COVID-19 vaccine. Sequencing used immunoSEQ multiplex PCR; TCRdb keeps in-frame clones, though not all of them. The repertoire holds 100,000 to 150,000 clones, with 90% as singletons. The sample in question was peripheral blood, obtained on day 0 of AZD1222 vaccination. These TCRs come from an adult in good health.

This rearrangement joins TRBV7-9 to TRBJ2-7; TRBD1 aligns across 8 bases. From germline, CDR1 is SEHNR and CDR2 FQNEAQ (reference sequence). The CDR3 loop spans 17 amino acids. The V segment lost 2 bases and the J segment 7 bases; nucleotides outside the gene matches: 16. CDR3: CASSLSQLTGALREQYF. DNA for the CDR3: TGTGCCAGCAGCTTAAGCCAGTTGACAGGGGCCCTACGGGAGCAGTACTTC.

The chain has TRBV3-1 (or the pseudogene TRBV3-2) and TRBJ2-4; TRBD1 agrees at 12 bases. Germline V gene data show CDR1 as LGHDT and CDR2 as YNNKEL (reference sequence). The junction had 3 bases not matched to a gene; V was cut back by 1 base and J by 14 bases. This CDR3 is 13 amino acids long. CDR3 loop: CASSQGDRGREYF. For the CDR3, the DNA is TGTGCCAGCAGCCAAGGGGACAGGGGGCGTGAGTACTTC.

The gene calls are TRBV28 and TRBJ1-1; 9 bases are a match to TRBD1. V trimming: 1 base; J trimming: 4 bases; junction bases outside the gene matches: 7. The CDR3 covers 16 residues. The germline CDR1 and CDR2 sequences are MDHEN and SYDVKM. DNA of the CDR3: TGTGCCAGCAGTTTATTGGGGACAGGGATTTTCACTGAAGCTTTCTTT. The encoded protein is CASSLLGTGIFTEAFF.

The CDR3 DNA reads as TGTGCCAGCAGCGTGCAGGAGAACACTGAAGCTTTCTTT. Protein sequence: CASSVQENTEAFF. J is TRBJ1-1 and V is TRBV7-2; no clear D. Trimming took 5 bases from V and 1 from J, leaving 8 bases between them. The CDR3 spans 13 residues. CDR1 is SGHTA and CDR2 is FQGNSA in the germline V gene.

The chain has TRBV29-1 and TRBJ1-1; weak D call: TRBD1 (5 bases). The V gene lost 2 bases and the J gene lost 2 bases, with 9 bases spanning the gap. CDR1 is SQVTM and CDR2 is ANQGSEA in the germline V gene. The CDR3 covers 13 residues. The CDR3 DNA reads TGCAGCGTTGAAAACAGGTTAAACACTGAAGCTTTCTTT. Translating gives CSVENRLNTEAFF.

This clone was detected only once. The same CDR3 can be traced to other DNA sequences in this sample. This sequence joins TRBV5-1 and TRBJ2-7; the D gene is possibly TRBD2 (5 bases). The V gene's germline CDR1 is SGHRS and CDR2 YFSETQ. The V and J ends lost 0 bases and 3 bases respectively, with 10 bases between them. This CDR3 region has 14 residues. The CDR3 coding sequence is TGCGCCAGCAGCTTGGCCGGGGTCGGCTACGAGCAGTACTTC. It specifies CASSLAGVGYEQYF.

The chain couples TRBV29-1 to TRBJ2-7; TRBD1 agrees at 9 bases. The CDR3 sequence is 12 residues long. Germline CDR1 is SQVTM and CDR2 is ANQGSEA. V lost 8 bases, J lost 4 bases, and 6 bases stayed unmatched. The CDR3 bases are TGCAGCACTTCGACAGGGGGGTACGAGCAGTACTTC. This encodes CSTSTGGYEQYF.

The chain is built from TRBV7-9 and TRBJ1-5; D not resolved. CDR1 and CDR2 from the germline V gene are SEHNR and FQNEAQ (reference sequence). The CDR3 loop spans 15 amino acids. V dropped 0 bases and J dropped 4 bases, with 10 bases sitting between them. This CDR3 is CASSLAGSVNQPQHF. CDR3 bases: TGTGCCAGCAGCTTAGCAGGGTCAGTTAATCAGCCCCAGCATTTT.

The V call is TRBV3-1 (or the pseudogene TRBV3-2), the J call TRBJ1-2; D is unclear. V lost 0 bases and J lost 7, with 12 bases in between. Germline loops: CDR1 LGHDT, CDR2 YNNKEL (reference sequence). This CDR3 contains 14 residues. CDR3 amino acids: CASSQDNRRVGYTF. The CDR3 DNA sequence: TGTGCCAGCAGCCAAGATAATCGGAGGGTTGGCTACACCTTC.

This chain uses TRBV10-3 with TRBJ2-7, with 7 bases matching TRBD2. Germline CDR1 reads ENHRY; CDR2 reads SYGVKD. The CDR3 runs 13 residues. V was pared by 0 bases and J by 7 bases, with 3 bases of the junction left unmatched. The CDR3 loop reads CAISESGGREQYF. The CDR3 DNA follows: TGTGCCATCAGTGAGTCGGGAGGGCGTGAGCAGTACTTC.

This clone was seen once. The chain has TRBV5-1 and TRBJ2-7, with unresolved D. The germline gives CDR1 SGHRS, CDR2 YFSETQ. This CDR3 is 13 amino acids long. The ends were cut back, 1 base at V and 2 bases at J, with 7 bases in the middle. In DNA, the CDR3 is TGCGCCAGCAGCTTGAACCCGACCTACGAGCAGTACTTC. This codes for CASSLNPTYEQYF.

This chain uses TRBV28 with TRBJ1-5; no definite D call. V lost 4 bases, J lost 8 bases, and 9 bases lay in between. CDR1 and CDR2 from the germline V gene are MDHEN and SYDVKM. This CDR3 region has 12 residues. The CDR3 DNA reads TGTGCCAGCAGTTCAAATCAGAAGCCCCAGCATTTT. Translated, it gives CASSSNQKPQHF.

V and J are TRBV7-2 and TRBJ2-1; tentatively, D is TRBD1 (6 bases). The V and J ends lost 5 bases and 9 bases respectively, with 20 bases between them. Germline CDR1 is SGHTA and CDR2 is FQGNSA. CDR3 length equals 15 residues. The CDR3 reads CASSPPPRGGTEQFF. The CDR3 region has the DNA TGTGCCAGCAGCCCTCCCCCCAGGGGTGGGACTGAGCAGTTCTTC.

This rearrangement joins TRBV4-1 to TRBJ1-4; D gene uncertain. Germline V gene sequence: CDR1 MGHRA, CDR2 YSYEKL. This CDR3 spans 14 amino acids. V dropped 4 bases and J dropped 2 bases, with 8 bases sitting between them. The CDR3 here is CASSRGGTNEKLFF. DNA for the CDR3: TGCGCCAGCAGCCGCGGAGGGACTAATGAAAAACTGTTTTTT.

The V gene is TRBV5-1, the J gene TRBJ1-3; TRBD1 matches 9 bases. Germline assignment: CDR1 SGHRS and CDR2 YFSETQ. V was pared by 5 bases and J by 4 bases, with 13 bases of the junction left unmatched. The CDR3 extends over 17 amino acids. The DNA for the CDR3 is TGCGCCAGCAGGCGAACCCCCGGGACAGGGCAAGGAAACACCATATATTTT. As protein: CASRRTPGTGQGNTIYF.

V is TRBV5-4 and J is TRBJ2-1; 10 nucleotides agree with TRBD1. The CDR3 loop spans 19 amino acids. The germline CDR1 and CDR2 sequences are SGHNT and YYREEE (reference sequence). V lost 4 bases and J lost 7; bases outside the gene matches: 20. The CDR3 bases are TGTGCCAGCAGCCAAATCAACGGGGCAAGGACAGGGGGAAGGAATGAGCAGTTCTTC. Protein product: CASSQINGARTGGRNEQFF.

This rearrangement joins TRBV24-1 to TRBJ2-5; perhaps TRBD1 as D (6 bases). There are 16 residues in the CDR3. Germline values: CDR1 KGHDR, CDR2 SFDVKD. V was shortened by 6 bases and J by 5 bases, with 21 bases between the two germline ends. Written as DNA, the CDR3 is TGTGCCACCAGTCCCTCGACAACGGGAAGGGGGGAGACCCAGTACTTC. Translating gives CATSPSTTGRGETQYF.

The V gene is TRBV6-5, the J gene TRBJ1-5; 7 bases agree with TRBD1. The CDR3 extends over 12 amino acids. V dropped 7 bases and J dropped 7; count of bases not matched to a gene: 4. Germline V gene lookup returns CDR1 MNHEY and CDR2 SVGAGI. The CDR3 protein is CASNRGEQPQHF. Here the CDR3 DNA reads TGTGCCAGCAACAGGGGCGAACAGCCCCAGCATTTT.

This chain's CDR3 is CASSDRSDTGELFF. The CDR3 DNA follows: TGTGCCAGCAGCGACAGGTCGGACACCGGGGAGCTGTTTTTT. J is TRBJ2-2 and V is TRBV9; maybe TRBD1 (5 bases). CDR1 and CDR2 from the germline V gene are SGDLS and YYNGEE. The CDR3 consists of 14 residues. With 3 bases removed from V and 3 bases from J, the gap between germline ends came to 9 bases. The whole variable domain, remainder taken from reference TRBV9 and TRBJ2-2, is DSGVTQTPKHLITATGQRVTLRCSPRSGDLSVYWYQQSLDQGLQFLIQYYNGEERAKGNILERFSAQQFPDLHSELNLSSLELGDSALYFCASSDRSDTGELFFGEGSRLTVL.

The rearrangement links TRBV19 to TRBJ1-5; possible D gene TRBD1, 5 bases. Germline CDR1 and CDR2: LNHDA and SQIVND (reference sequence). The CDR3 runs to 14 residues. Trimming pared 6 bases from V and 5 bases from J, leaving 14 bases between. CDR3 residues: CASRSLGDDQPQHF. DNA of the CDR3: TGTGCCAGTAGGTCGCTGGGGGACGATCAGCCCCAGCATTTT. Full variable domain (rest looked up from reference TRBV19 and TRBJ1-5): DGGITQSPKYLFRKEGQNVTLSCEQNLNHDAMYWYRQDPGQGLRLIYYSQIVNDFQKGDIAEGYSVSREKKESFPLTVTSAQKNPTAFYLCASRSLGDDQPQHFGDGTRLSIL.

This chain uses TRBV3-1 (or the pseudogene TRBV3-2) with TRBJ2-1; no definite D call. The V end was cut by 8 bases, the J end by 8 bases, with 19 bases between. The CDR3 extends over 14 amino acids. Germline-derived CDR1 and CDR2 are LGHDT and YNNKEL (reference sequence). Here the CDR3 reads CASSPLKRPDEQFF. The CDR3 DNA reads as TGTGCCAGCTCCCCCTTAAAGCGCCCTGATGAGCAGTTCTTC.

This chain links TRBV19 with TRBJ2-5, with a possible D match to TRBD1 (7 bases). V lost 4 bases and J lost 2, with 17 bases in between. The CDR3 has 16 amino acids. Germline V lookup: CDR1 LNHDA, CDR2 SQIVND (reference sequence). For the CDR3, the DNA is TGTGCCAGTAGTACACGACAGGGTCGGGGGCAAGAGACCCAGTACTTC. It translates to CASSTRQGRGQETQYF.

This rearrangement joins TRBV4-2 to TRBJ2-1, with unresolved D. Germline-derived CDR1 and CDR2 are LGHNA and YNFKEQ. The V and J ends lost 1 base and 8 bases respectively, with 12 bases between them. The CDR3 runs to 14 residues. The CDR3 DNA reads as TGTGCCAGCAGCCAAGTGAGAAGTTTGGATGAGCAGTTCTTC. The encoded protein is CASSQVRSLDEQFF.

The V gene is TRBV28, the J gene TRBJ1-5; D not certain. In germline, CDR1 is MDHEN, CDR2 SYDVKM. With 2 bases removed from V and 5 bases from J, the gap between germline ends came to 10 bases. CDR3 size: 14 residues. The CDR3 DNA is TGTGCCAGCAGTTTAGATCGCGGGGATCAGCCCCAGCATTTT. This encodes CASSLDRGDQPQHF. The whole variable domain, filled in from reference TRBV28 and TRBJ1-5, reads DVKVTQSSRYLVKRTGEKVFLECVQDMDHENMFWYRQDPGLGLRLIYFSYDVKMKEKGDIPEGYSVSREKKERFSLILESASTNQTSMYLCASSLDRGDQPQHFGDGTRLSIL.

This clone was picked up a small number of times. The chain recombines TRBV4-1 with TRBJ1-5; D possibly corresponds to TRBD1 (5 bases). This CDR3 has 15 amino acids. Germline V gives CDR1 MGHRA, CDR2 YSYEKL. V was trimmed by 1 base and J by 9 bases, leaving 16 bases between them. The DNA of the CDR3 is TGCGCCAGCAGCCAAGTCCACCCGGGGCCTTGGCCCCAGCATTTT. It yields the protein CASSQVHPGPWPQHF.